These 30 T cell receptor beta chains originate from one sample sequenced in a study of cytotoxic CD8 clonotypes in ibrutinib-treated CLL. Assay: immunoSEQ multiplex PCR; the TCRdb copy retains only in-frame clones and omits some. The sample holds 300,000 to 400,000 clones, around 66% seen once. The input for sequencing was PBMCs, taken after 36 months of ibrutinib treatment. All receptors come from a human donor with chronic lymphocytic leukemia.

Written as DNA, the CDR3 is TGTGCCATCAAGACAGGGACGGAGACCCAGTACTTC. This encodes CAIKTGTETQYF. The chain uses TRBV7-9 and TRBJ2-5; 7 bases are shared with TRBD1. Germline CDR1 is SEHNR and CDR2 is FQNEAQ (reference sequence). The CDR3 contains 12 residues. V lost 10 bases to trimming and J lost 5 bases; unmatched junction nucleotides: 7.

V and J are TRBV12-5 and TRBJ2-7; unclear D gene. V dropped 7 bases and J dropped 2 bases, with 9 bases sitting between them. CDR1 is LGHNT, CDR2 FRNRAP, per germline. The CDR3 covers 12 residues. DNA of the CDR3: TGTGCTAGTGTCCTGAGTCCCTACGAGCAGTACTTC. Its translation: CASVLSPYEQYF.

The chain joins TRBV28 to TRBJ2-2; 8 bases match TRBD1. Per the germline V gene, CDR1 is MDHEN and CDR2 is SYDVKM. The CDR3 has 16 residues. Unmatched junction bases numbered 6, after V lost 4 bases and J lost 2 bases. CDR3 loop: CASSSPGGQNTGELFF. Here the CDR3 DNA reads TGTGCCAGCAGTTCGCCAGGGGGCCAAAACACCGGGGAGCTGTTTTTT.

This clone was counted between two and nine times. The chain combines TRBV10-3 with TRBJ1-6, with 8 bases that match TRBD1. CDR1 is ENHRY, CDR2 SYGVKD, per germline. V shed 7 bases and J 6 bases; nucleotides not matched to a gene: 2. This CDR3 is built from 13 residues. This CDR3 reads CAITQGANSPLHF. In DNA, the CDR3 is TGTGCCATCACCCAGGGGGCTAATTCACCCCTCCACTTT.

The genes are TRBV5-4 and TRBJ2-1; a possible D gene is TRBD2 (6 bases). CDR1 SGHNT and CDR2 YYREEE come from the germline V gene (reference sequence). Trimming removed 4 bases from V and 4 bases from J, with 18 bases in between. The CDR3 extends over 16 amino acids. CDR3 in amino acids: CASSTAGRTVYNEQFF. Written as DNA, the CDR3 is TGTGCCAGCAGCACCGCGGGGCGGACTGTTTACAATGAGCAGTTCTTC.

The chain is built from TRBV7-9 and TRBJ2-7, with 9 bases that match TRBD1. J lost 5 bases, V lost 4 bases, and 12 bases had no gene match. Germline values: CDR1 SEHNR, CDR2 FQNEAQ (reference sequence). CDR3 length: 16 amino acids. The CDR3 spells CASSSPGQGFGHEQYF. CDR3 bases: TGTGCCAGCAGCTCGCCGGGACAGGGATTCGGCCACGAGCAGTACTTC.

The genes are TRBV19 and TRBJ2-7, with a tentative D call TRBD1 (6 bases). Germline V gives CDR1 LNHDA, CDR2 SQIVND (reference sequence). CDR3 length: 14 residues. Trimming removed 5 bases from V and 5 bases from J, with 16 bases in between. CDR3 amino acids: CASSVNRVVHEQYF. The CDR3 region has the DNA TGTGCCAGTAGTGTCAACAGGGTTGTCCACGAGCAGTACTTC. Full variable domain (rest looked up from reference TRBV19 and TRBJ2-7): DGGITQSPKYLFRKEGQNVTLSCEQNLNHDAMYWYRQDPGQGLRLIYYSQIVNDFQKGDIAEGYSVSREKKESFPLTVTSAQKNPTAFYLCASSVNRVVHEQYFGPGTRLTVT.

The chain employs TRBV9 and TRBJ1-6; D gene uncertain. V was trimmed by 1 base and J by 7 bases, leaving 6 bases between them. The CDR3 is 13 amino acids. Germline assignment: CDR1 SGDLS and CDR2 YYNGEE. CDR3 DNA: TGTGCCAGCAGCGTAACAGAAAATTCACCCCTCCACTTT. This translates into CASSVTENSPLHF.

This clone was recorded only once. The chain has TRBV11-2 and TRBJ1-5; 10 bases are shared with TRBD1. The length of the CDR3 is 18 residues. Germline trimming cut 1 base from V and 2 bases from J; bases unmatched to any gene: 8. The germline V gene encodes CDR1 SGHAT and CDR2 FQNNGV. CDR3 bases: TGTGCCAGCAGCTTAGGGCCGGGACAGGGGTTGGGCAATCAGCCCCAGCATTTT. Translation gives CASSLGPGQGLGNQPQHF.

This chain connects TRBV7-6 to TRBJ2-7; possible D gene TRBD1, 5 bases. Trimming shortened V by 1 base and J by 4 bases, and 8 bases separated the two germline ends. The CDR3 is 13 amino acids. Germline V lookup: CDR1 SGHVS, CDR2 FNYEAQ. CDR3 nucleotides: TGTGCCAGCAGCTTAGGCAGGGCGTACGAGCAGTACTTC. This gives the protein CASSLGRAYEQYF.

Regarding this clone: The same CDR3 is also encoded by other DNA sequences in this sample. The chain joins TRBV18 to TRBJ1-2; maybe TRBD1 (5 bases). The CDR3 runs to 15 residues. The ends were cut back, 3 bases at V and 2 bases at J, with 13 bases in the middle. Looked up from germline, CDR1 is KGHSH and CDR2 is LQKENI. The CDR3 DNA reads TGTGCCAGCTCACCGCTAGGGGAATCCAACTATGGCTACACCTTC. Protein sequence: CASSPLGESNYGYTF.

This clone appeared a few times. The J gene is TRBJ2-7, the V gene TRBV4-1; a weak D match, TRBD1 (7 bases). V was shortened by 3 bases and J by 0 bases, with 12 bases between the two germline ends. CDR3 length: 15 residues. Germline values: CDR1 MGHRA, CDR2 YSYEKL. The CDR3: CASSQQGGTSYEQYF. In nucleotides, the CDR3 is TGCGCCAGCAGCCAGCAGGGGGGCACCTCCTACGAGCAGTACTTC.

The J gene is TRBJ1-1, the V gene TRBV7-3; unclear D gene. The CDR3 contains 13 residues. Trimming pared 5 bases from V and 1 base from J, leaving 8 bases between. Germline assignment: CDR1 SGHTA and CDR2 FQGTGA. DNA for the CDR3: TGTGCCAGCAGCCCTTCGACGAACACTGAAGCTTTCTTT. It is translated as CASSPSTNTEAFF.

This rearrangement joins TRBV14 to TRBJ2-1; D remains unclear. V was trimmed by 4 bases and J by 10 bases, leaving 8 bases between them. Germline V lookup: CDR1 SGHDN, CDR2 FVKESK. The CDR3 extends over 11 amino acids. Here the CDR3 DNA reads TGTGCCAGCAGCCTCGCTGGGGAGCAGTTCTTC. It specifies CASSLAGEQFF.

The chain employs TRBV7-2 and TRBJ2-7; D not resolved. The CDR3 is made up of 14 amino acids. The V gene lost 3 bases and the J gene lost 2 bases, with 11 bases spanning the gap. Germline values: CDR1 SGHTA, CDR2 FQGNSA. The CDR3 DNA follows: TGTGCCAGCAGCTTCTCCGCAGCGACCTACGAGCAGTACTTC. This encodes CASSFSAATYEQYF. The complete variable domain, with remaining parts taken from reference TRBV7-2 and TRBJ2-7, reads GAGVSQSPSNKVTEKGKDVELRCDPISGHTALYWYRQSLGQGLEFLIYFQGNSAPDKSGLPSDRFSAERTGGSVSTLTIQRTQQEDSAVYLCASSFSAATYEQYFGPGTRLTVT.

This clone was seen only once. The V call is TRBV27, the J call TRBJ2-1, with D perhaps TRBD1 (5 bases). V shed 2 bases and J shed 4 bases, with 12 bases lying between them. The CDR3 runs to 15 residues. CDR1 MNHEY and CDR2 SMNVEV come from the germline V gene (reference sequence). CDR3: CASSLRGGYYNEQFF. The CDR3, as DNA: TGTGCCAGCAGTTTAAGGGGTGGCTATTACAATGAGCAGTTCTTC.

A single count supports this clone. The chain employs TRBV14 and TRBJ2-2; a possible D gene is TRBD2 (6 bases). Trimming took off 0 bases at V and 4 bases at J, with 18 bases between the two ends. Germline lookup yields CDR1 SGHDN and CDR2 FVKESK. The CDR3 spans 18 residues. The CDR3 loop reads CASSQDIGELAATGELFF. The CDR3 DNA reads TGTGCCAGCAGCCAAGATATCGGGGAACTAGCAGCCACCGGGGAGCTGTTTTTT. Variable domain in full (rest from reference TRBV14 and TRBJ2-2): EAGVTQFPSHSVIEKGQTVTLRCDPISGHDNLYWYRRVMGKEIKFLLHFVKESKQDESGMPNNRFLAERTGGTYSTLKVQPAELEDSGVYFCASSQDIGELAATGELFFGEGSRLTVL.

The chain couples TRBV4-1 to TRBJ1-5; 11 nucleotides line up with TRBD1. Germline lookup yields CDR1 MGHRA and CDR2 YSYEKL. This CDR3 spans 15 amino acids. The V segment lost 3 bases and the J segment 6 bases; nucleotides outside the gene matches: 4. The DNA of the CDR3 is TGCGCCAGCAGCCAGGGGACAGGGGGTTTTCAGCCCCAGCATTTT. Amino acid sequence: CASSQGTGGFQPQHF.

The V gene is TRBV11-2, the J gene TRBJ2-7; 9 bases agree with TRBD2. V dropped 5 bases and J dropped 4; count of bases not matched to a gene: 9. The CDR3 totals 15 residues. Germline loops: CDR1 SGHAT, CDR2 FQNNGV. This CDR3 is CASSPGPGLAYEQYF. The CDR3 DNA reads as TGTGCCAGCAGCCCCGGGCCGGGACTAGCATACGAGCAGTACTTC.

The chain joins TRBV2 to TRBJ2-6; the D gene is possibly TRBD1 (7 bases). The CDR3 loop spans 18 amino acids. Trimming left V 7 bases short and J 3 bases short, with 22 bases between. Looked up from germline, CDR1 is SNHLY and CDR2 is FYNNEI. CDR3: CASKPQGGLKGGANVLTF. The CDR3 nucleotides read TGTGCCAGCAAGCCCCAGGGGGGCCTAAAGGGTGGGGCCAACGTCCTGACTTTC.

V is TRBV5-1 and J is TRBJ1-2; 8 nucleotides align to TRBD1. Germline CDR1 SGHRS, CDR2 YFSETQ. V was pared by 4 bases and J by 2 bases, with 7 bases of the junction left unmatched. This CDR3 is 15 amino acids long. The CDR3 sequence: CASSGAGQENYGYTF. The CDR3 DNA is TGCGCCAGCAGCGGGGCGGGACAGGAGAACTATGGCTACACCTTC.

The rearrangement links TRBV5-4 to TRBJ2-7; 12 positions match TRBD2. Unmatched junction bases numbered 4, after V lost 0 bases and J lost 3 bases. Per germline, CDR1 SGHNT and CDR2 YYREEE (reference sequence). The CDR3 extends over 16 amino acids. The CDR3 nucleotides read TGTGCCAGCAGCTTGGGACTAGCGGGGGACCGCTACGAGCAGTACTTC. Its translation is CASSLGLAGDRYEQYF. Looking up the rest from reference TRBV5-4 and TRBJ2-7 gives the full variable domain: ETGVTQSPTHLIKTRGQQVTLRCSSQSGHNTVSWYQQALGQGPQFIFQYYREEENGRGNFPPRFSGLQFPNYSSELNVNALELDDSALYLCASSLGLAGDRYEQYFGPGTRLTVT.

This clone has a single count. This chain uses TRBV11-2 with TRBJ2-7; 7 bases fit TRBD1. The V gene's germline CDR1 is SGHAT and CDR2 FQNNGV. The CDR3 has 16 amino acids. After removal of 6 bases from V and 7 bases from J, the junction contained 18 bases not matched to a gene. The CDR3 here is CASRRLGTEGPLEQYF. The DNA of the CDR3 is TGTGCCAGCAGGAGACTTGGGACAGAGGGTCCCTTGGAGCAGTACTTC.

This clone was found once. The chain carries TRBV4-2 and TRBJ2-2, with D tentatively TRBD1 (6 bases). V was cut by 7 bases and J by 2 bases, with 11 bases left in between. This CDR3 has 14 residues. The V gene's germline CDR1 is LGHNA and CDR2 YNFKEQ. This CDR3 reads CASTRDTNTGELFF. For the CDR3, the DNA is TGTGCCAGCACCCGGGACACTAACACCGGGGAGCTGTTTTTT.

This rearrangement joins TRBV11-1 to TRBJ2-7, with TRBD1 matching 10 bases. V lost 6 bases, J lost 3 bases, and 8 bases stayed unmatched. The CDR3 is 15 residues long. Germline loops: CDR1 SGHAT, CDR2 FQDESV (reference sequence). CDR3 sequence (DNA): TGTGCCAGCAGTTCCCGGGACAGGGGTAACTACGAGCAGTACTTC. The encoded protein is CASSSRDRGNYEQYF.

This clone was observed a handful of times. The rearrangement joins TRBV6-1 to TRBJ2-5; 12 bases match TRBD1. In germline, CDR1 is MNHNS, CDR2 SASEGT. This CDR3 is built from 15 residues. With V trimmed by 4 bases and J by 5 bases, 5 bases remained unmatched. This chain's CDR3 is CASSVTGTGGETQYF. The CDR3 nucleotides read TGTGCCAGCAGTGTTACCGGGACAGGGGGCGAGACCCAGTACTTC.

The gene calls are TRBV27 and TRBJ2-3; the match to TRBD2 covers 10 bases. V lost 5 bases to trimming and J lost 6 bases; unmatched junction nucleotides: 11. The CDR3 contains 16 residues. Germline V CDR1 and CDR2: MNHEY, SMNVEV (reference sequence). CDR3 nucleotides: TGTGCCAGCAGTAACCGAGCGGGGGGGCGTTGGGATACGCAGTATTTT. Protein sequence: CASSNRAGGRWDTQYF.

The V call is TRBV7-3, the J call TRBJ2-3; D gene ambiguous. The CDR3 sequence is 13 residues long. The V gene lost 8 bases and the J gene lost 0 bases, with 9 bases spanning the gap. CDR1 is SGHTA, CDR2 FQGTGA, per germline. The CDR3 loop reads CASGPGSTDTQYF. The DNA for the CDR3 is TGTGCCAGCGGCCCCGGCAGCACAGATACGCAGTATTTT.

V gene TRBV5-1 combines with J gene TRBJ1-2, with TRBD1 identical over 7 bases. CDR1 is SGHRS, CDR2 YFSETQ, per germline. Trimming took 3 bases from V and 4 from J; bases not matched to a gene: 9. This CDR3 region has 15 residues. CDR3 sequence (DNA): TGCGCCAGCAGCTCCATAACAGGGGCTACCTATGGCTACACCTTC. Amino acid sequence: CASSSITGATYGYTF.

This chain uses TRBV13 with TRBJ1-4; TRBD1 matches 9 bases. The CDR3 loop spans 13 amino acids. The germline gives CDR1 PRHDT, CDR2 FYEKMQ (reference sequence). The J segment lost 7 bases and the V segment lost 3 bases, leaving 0 bases of the junction unmatched. The CDR3 loop is CASSLTGGEKLFF. The CDR3 bases are TGTGCCAGCAGCTTGACAGGGGGTGAAAAACTGTTTTTT.